These 18 T cell receptor beta chains were sequenced from one sample in a study of patients and donors after allogeneic stem cell transplantation. TCRdb used MiXCR to reprocess the RT-PCR reads, holding one entry per CDR3 protein. Among hundreds of thousands of distinct CDR3 sequences listed, around 16% were seen once. Sequenced sample: blood, either unsorted or a sorted T cell fraction (not recorded which). Receptor source: a human donor who was either an allogeneic HSCT recipient or a stem cell or donor lymphocyte infusion donor (not recorded which). It is not recorded whose cells these are; they may come from a transplant donor.

V gene TRBV30 combines with J gene TRBJ2-7; possibly TRBD1 or TRBD2 for D (5 bases each). The CDR3 has 14 residues. Trimming pared 1 base from V and 2 bases from J, leaving 12 bases between. Per germline, CDR1 GTSNPN and CDR2 SVGIG (reference sequence). The CDR3 spells CAWSGQWDPYEQYF. The CDR3 DNA reads TGTGCCTGGAGTGGACAGTGGGACCCCTACGAGCAGTACTTC.

This clonotype was observed a handful of times. The chain uses TRBV6-1 and TRBJ2-6, with TRBD1 matching over 7 bases. There are 17 residues in the CDR3. Germline CDR1 is MNHNS and CDR2 is SASEGT. V shed 5 bases, J shed 0 bases, and the junction held 7 bases outside the gene matches. The CDR3 sequence: CASSNRDSFSGANVLTF. CDR3 sequence (DNA): TGTGCCAGCAGTAACCGGGACAGCTTCTCTGGGGCCAACGTCCTGACTTTC.

The rearrangement joins TRBV3-1 to TRBJ2-1, with 10 bases fitting TRBD2. J was trimmed by 2 bases and V by 0 bases; bases with no gene match: 10. The CDR3 spans 19 residues. Germline V CDR1 and CDR2: LGHDT, YNNKEL (reference sequence). CDR3 in DNA: TGTGCCAGCAGCCAAGATTCTTTTAGCGGGGGGCCTCCCTACAATGAGCAGTTCTTC. Translation: CASSQDSFSGGPPYNEQFF.

As for this clonotype: A much larger clone differs by one base, so this may be a read error. The chain carries TRBV5-1 and TRBJ2-2, with D perhaps matching TRBD2 (5 bases). This CDR3 comprises 13 residues. The germline V gene has CDR1 SGHRS and CDR2 YFSETQ. The CDR3 here is CASSLESYGELLF. The CDR3 bases are TGCGCCAGCAGCTTGGAAAGTTATGGGGAGCTGCTTTTT.

The chain is built from TRBV9 and TRBJ1-1, with D tentatively TRBD1 (6 bases). Germline V gene lookup returns CDR1 SGDLS and CDR2 YYNGEE. Between the trimmed V and J ends, which lost 6 bases and 0 bases, there was a span of 18 bases. This CDR3 has 16 residues. CDR3 bases: TGTGCCAGCACACCTTTGGGGGCGCCTATGAACACTGAAGCTTTCTTT. This gives the protein CASTPLGAPMNTEAFF.

This sequence joins TRBV20-1 and TRBJ2-3, with 10 bases lining up with TRBD2. Losses at the gene ends were 2 bases for V and 4 bases for J; bases not matched to a gene: 9. Germline V gene data show CDR1 as DFQATT and CDR2 as SNEGSKA (reference sequence). The CDR3 runs 16 residues. In nucleotides, the CDR3 is TGCAGTGCTAGAACGGCGGGGAGCGGGAGGGCAGATACGCAGTATTTT. This codes for CSARTAGSGRADTQYF.

The chain employs TRBV12-5 and TRBJ1-1; D call uncertain. CDR3 length: 14 amino acids. The V and J ends lost 6 bases and 6 bases respectively, with 17 bases between them. Germline values: CDR1 LGHNT, CDR2 FRNRAP. This CDR3 reads CASGPTAAWAEAFF. CDR3 bases: TGTGCTAGTGGCCCCACCGCGGCCTGGGCTGAAGCTTTCTTT.

This clonotype was seen a handful of times. The V and J genes are TRBV29-1 and TRBJ2-1, with a weak D call TRBD2 (5 bases). CDR1 is SQVTM, CDR2 ANQGSEA, per germline. The CDR3 covers 14 residues. Trimming cost V 4 bases and J 3 bases, with 13 bases left between them. CDR3 nucleotides: TGCAGCGTTGTAAGGACTGATGGCTACAATGAGCAGTTCTTC. Encoded protein: CSVVRTDGYNEQFF.

In this sample, this clonotype turned up a few times. CDR3 loop: CASSEGGTGDQPQHF. Here the CDR3 DNA reads TGTGCCAGCAGTGAAGGGGGGACAGGGGACCAGCCCCAGCATTTT. J is TRBJ1-5 and V is TRBV6-1; 10 nucleotides align to TRBD1. Germline V gene data show CDR1 as MNHNS and CDR2 as SASEGT. This CDR3 contains 15 residues. The V segment lost 1 base and the J segment 7 bases; nucleotides outside the gene matches: 4.

The chain combines TRBV2 with TRBJ2-5, with D maybe TRBD2 (6 bases). CDR3 length: 13 amino acids. Trimming cost V 4 bases and J 5 bases, with 11 bases left between them. The germline V gene encodes CDR1 SNHLY and CDR2 FYNNEI. This chain's CDR3 is CASSGDLLETQYF. CDR3 nucleotide sequence: TGTGCCAGCAGTGGGGACTTGCTGGAGACCCAGTACTTC.

The CDR3 region has the DNA TGTGCCAGCAGCTTGGTCTCAGGGGGTGCGAACACCGGGGAGCTGTTTTTT. Amino acids: CASSLVSGGANTGELFF. The V and J genes are TRBV5-6 and TRBJ2-2; 7 bases map to TRBD1. Germline V gene data show CDR1 as SGHDT and CDR2 as YYEEEE. The V and J ends lost 0 bases and 0 bases, in that order; junction bases with no gene match: 5. The CDR3 has 17 amino acids. The full variable domain, its missing parts supplied by reference TRBV5-6 and TRBJ2-2, is DAGVTQSPTHLIKTRGQQVTLRCSPKSGHDTVSWYQQALGQGPQFIFQYYEEEERQRGNFPDRFSGHQFPNYSSELNVNALLLGDSALYLCASSLVSGGANTGELFFGEGSRLTVL.

The chain is built from TRBV28 and TRBJ2-7; 10 positions agree with TRBD1. The CDR3 is 14 residues long. The germline V gene has CDR1 MDHEN and CDR2 SYDVKM. J was trimmed by 5 bases and V by 4 bases; bases with no gene match: 5. In DNA, the CDR3 is TGTGCCAGCAGTTCGGGACAGGGGATCGACGAGCAGTACTTC. This codes for CASSSGQGIDEQYF. Complete variable domain (other parts from reference TRBV28 and TRBJ2-7): DVKVTQSSRYLVKRTGEKVFLECVQDMDHENMFWYRQDPGLGLRLIYFSYDVKMKEKGDIPEGYSVSREKKERFSLILESASTNQTSMYLCASSSGQGIDEQYFGPGTRLTVT.

The chain recombines TRBV9 with TRBJ2-3; D unresolved. The CDR3 length is 15 residues. V was shortened by 4 bases and J by 0 bases, with 12 bases between the two germline ends. The germline V gene has CDR1 SGDLS and CDR2 YYNGEE. The CDR3 sequence is CASSPSGHSTDTQYF. The CDR3 DNA reads TGTGCCAGCAGCCCCAGTGGGCACAGCACAGATACGCAGTATTTT.

In regard to this clonotype: One junction end does not reproduce the germline sequence, and a read error may be involved. This chain connects TRBV12-3 or TRBV12-4 to TRBJ2-7; 7 bases line up with TRBD2. CDR3 size: 14 residues. CDR3 bases: TGTGCCAGCAGCTTAGTAGGACTAGCCTACGAGCAGTACTTC. This translates into CASSLVGLAYEQYF.

The CDR3 spells CATGDRWSTDTQYF. CDR3 coding DNA: TGTGCCACCGGGGACAGATGGAGCACAGATACGCAGTATTTT. The chain employs TRBV19 and TRBJ2-3; TRBD1 aligns across 7 bases. The CDR3 extends over 14 amino acids. Germline V gene data show CDR1 as LNHDA and CDR2 as SQIVND (reference sequence). With 10 bases clipped from V and 0 bases from J, the junction kept 7 bases outside the gene matches.

This clonotype was counted ten times or more. The V call is TRBV29-1, the J call TRBJ2-1; TRBD2 matches 7 bases. Germline-derived CDR1 and CDR2 are SQVTM and ANQGSEA. Trimming cost V 0 bases and J 5 bases; bases outside gene matches: 10. This CDR3 contains 16 residues. The CDR3: CSVEDFLRGSNNEQFF. The DNA for the CDR3 is TGCAGCGTTGAAGATTTTTTGCGGGGGTCGAACAATGAGCAGTTCTTC.

The V gene is TRBV6-5, the J gene TRBJ2-1; TRBD2 might be the D (5 bases). Germline CDR1 and CDR2: MNHEY and SVGAGI. This CDR3 is 16 amino acids long. V gave up 4 bases and J gave up 0 bases, with 13 bases separating them. Written as DNA, the CDR3 is TGTGCCAGCAGTTCTTCCGGGAACCCCTCCTACAATGAGCAGTTCTTC. The encoded protein is CASSSSGNPSYNEQFF.

This clonotype was seen repeatedly, ten times or more. V usage is TRBV4-3 and J usage is TRBJ2-5, with D unresolved. CDR1 and CDR2 from the germline V gene are LGHNA and YSLEER. The CDR3 sequence is 16 residues long. Between the trimmed V and J ends, which lost 0 bases and 1 base, there was a span of 12 bases. The CDR3 DNA sequence: TGCGCCAGCAGCCAAGATCCGAGGAACCGCCAAGAGACCCAGTACTTC. It encodes CASSQDPRNRQETQYF.